The 23 T cell receptor beta chains reported below all come from one sample, sequenced in a study of CD8 T cells in ankylosing spondylitis. These receptors have no known antigen. TCRdb processed the 5' RACE reads anew with MiXCR; each CDR3 protein has one entry. The data hold around 890,000 distinct CDR3 sequences, with approximately 10% observed a single time. Points from the study as a whole: Characteristic, it appeared, of ankylosing spondylitis blood was a TCR beta motif of several highly homologous variants.

Input material: blood, either unsorted or a sorted T cell fraction (not recorded which). These receptors all stem from a male donor with ankylosing spondylitis.

At least ten counts were recorded for this clonotype. V gene TRBV7-2 combines with J gene TRBJ2-7; 7 bases map to TRBD2. CDR3 length: 16 amino acids. Germline V gene sequence: CDR1 SGHTA, CDR2 FQGNSA. J was trimmed by 7 bases and V by 4 bases; bases with no gene match: 16. The CDR3 is CASSSPTQGGIREQYF. The CDR3 DNA reads as TGTGCCAGCAGCTCCCCCACCCAGGGAGGGATAAGGGAGCAGTACTTC.

V and J are TRBV5-1 and TRBJ2-2; no definite D call. The germline V and J ends were trimmed by 6 bases and 2 bases, with 11 bases remaining between them. Per germline, CDR1 SGHRS and CDR2 YFSETQ. The CDR3 has 14 amino acids. The CDR3 DNA reads as TGCGCCAGCACTCGGACGAGAAACACCGGGGAGCTGTTTTTT. As protein: CASTRTRNTGELFF.

The chain has TRBV18 and TRBJ1-1, with TRBD1 matching over 7 bases. The CDR3 spans 14 residues. In germline, CDR1 is KGHSH, CDR2 LQKENI. With V trimmed by 2 bases and J by 4 bases, 4 bases remained unmatched. CDR3 loop: CASSPSTGSTEAFF. CDR3 nucleotide sequence: TGTGCCAGCTCACCATCGACAGGGAGCACTGAAGCTTTCTTT.

This clonotype came up a few times. This sequence joins TRBV27 and TRBJ1-5; possible D gene TRBD1, 5 bases. This CDR3 contains 17 residues. With 4 bases removed from V and 0 bases from J, the gap between germline ends came to 16 bases. Germline V CDR1 and CDR2: MNHEY, SMNVEV (reference sequence). CDR3 residues: CASSSSPWDYSNQPQHF. The CDR3 nucleotides read TGTGCCAGCAGTTCCTCGCCCTGGGACTATAGCAATCAGCCCCAGCATTTT.

This chain's CDR3 is CSAPGTGNTIYF. The CDR3 DNA reads TGCAGTGCTCCAGGGACTGGAAACACCATATATTTT. The rearrangement joins TRBV20-1 to TRBJ1-3; perhaps TRBD1 as D (5 bases). There are 12 residues in the CDR3. The V and J ends lost 5 bases and 2 bases respectively, with 7 bases between them. Germline CDR1 is DFQATT and CDR2 is SNEGSKA (reference sequence).

The gene calls are TRBV20-1 and TRBJ2-3; 14 positions agree with TRBD2. Trimming cost V 0 bases and J 1 base; bases outside gene matches: 6. CDR1 and CDR2 from the germline V gene are DFQATT and SNEGSKA (reference sequence). The CDR3 runs 18 residues. CDR3 bases: TGCAGTGCTAGAGACCCCGGACTAGCGGGAGGCGGCACAGATACGCAGTATTTT. This encodes CSARDPGLAGGGTDTQYF.

This clonotype was observed at least ten times. The chain joins TRBV5-6 to TRBJ2-5, with D possibly being TRBD1 (5 bases). CDR1 is SGHDT, CDR2 YYEEEE, per germline. V lost 1 base, J lost 5 bases, and 15 bases lay in between. CDR3 size: 15 residues. Here the CDR3 DNA reads TGTGCCAGCAGCTTGTTAGGGGCAGGGTCCGAGACCCAGTACTTC. Encoded protein: CASSLLGAGSETQYF.

This clonotype appeared a few times. CDR3 coding DNA: TGTGCCAGCAGTTACTCGTGGCGGGAGGCCCCCTACGAGCAGTACTTC. Translation gives CASSYSWREAPYEQYF. The V call is TRBV6-5, the J call TRBJ2-7; TRBD2 agrees at 8 bases. Germline V gene lookup returns CDR1 MNHEY and CDR2 SVGAGI. J lost 2 bases, V lost 0 bases, and 6 bases had no gene match. The length of the CDR3 is 16 residues.

This clonotype was picked up one time. CDR3 DNA: TGTGCCAGCAGCCGACCTGACAGTTTAAATGAAAAACTGTTTTTT. Translation: CASSRPDSLNEKLFF. The chain links TRBV7-9 to TRBJ1-4; a possible D gene is TRBD1 (5 bases). The CDR3 consists of 15 residues. The germline V and J ends were trimmed by 5 bases and 5 bases, with 15 bases remaining between them. Per the germline V gene, CDR1 is SEHNR and CDR2 is FQNEAQ (reference sequence).

This clonotype was seen a handful of times. The genes are TRBV12-3 or TRBV12-4 and TRBJ2-5; perhaps D is TRBD1 or TRBD2 (5 bases each). V was trimmed by 3 bases and J by 5 bases, leaving 13 bases between them. The CDR3 contains 14 residues. CDR3 residues: CASSFGAWGETQYF. CDR3 sequence (DNA): TGTGCCAGCAGTTTCGGGGCCTGGGGTGAGACCCAGTACTTC.

A word on this clonotype: Germline is not matched at one junction end, which may reflect a read error. The chain links TRBV7-7 to TRBJ1-1; 12 positions agree with TRBD1. In germline, CDR1 is SSHAT, CDR2 FNYEAQ (reference sequence). This CDR3 region has 15 residues. Written as DNA, the CDR3 is TGTGCTAGCAGCTGGGACAGGGGGCGAGATTCTGAAGCTTTCTTT. Translated, it gives CASSWDRGRDSEAFF.

The genes are TRBV20-1 and TRBJ1-5; TRBD1 might be the D (6 bases). The CDR3 length is 16 residues. V shed 3 bases and J shed 0 bases, with 15 bases lying between them. Per the germline V gene, CDR1 is DFQATT and CDR2 is SNEGSKA (reference sequence). This CDR3 reads CSASHATGNSNQPQHF. The DNA of the CDR3 is TGCAGTGCTAGTCATGCGACAGGTAATAGCAATCAGCCCCAGCATTTT.

CDR3 sequence: CAISELGVSYNEQFF. The CDR3 coding sequence is TGTGCCATCAGTGAGTTGGGGGTGTCCTACAATGAGCAGTTCTTC. The chain has TRBV10-3 and TRBJ2-1, with D perhaps being TRBD1 or TRBD2 (5 bases each). The V gene lost 1 base and the J gene lost 1 base, with 8 bases spanning the gap. Germline V gene data show CDR1 as ENHRY and CDR2 as SYGVKD. The CDR3 consists of 15 residues.

Concerning this clonotype: This may be a read error: a much more frequent sequence differs by one nucleotide. The chain carries TRBV20-1 and TRBJ2-7, with 10 bases identical to TRBD2. From germline, CDR1 is DFQATT and CDR2 SNEGSKA (reference sequence). V shed 0 bases and J 0 bases; nucleotides not matched to a gene: 2. This CDR3 has 15 residues. CDR3 sequence reads: CSARDSGRNSYEQYF. The CDR3 DNA reads TGCAGTGCTAGAGATAGCGGGAGGAACTCCTACGAGCAGTACTTC.

V is TRBV6-1 and J is TRBJ1-4; D remains unclear. V lost 1 base and J lost 3, with 9 bases in between. The CDR3 spans 15 residues. The V gene's germline CDR1 is MNHNS and CDR2 SASEGT. DNA for the CDR3: TGTGCCAGCAGTGAAGTGAGGGCGGCTAATGAAAAACTGTTTTTT. Amino acid sequence: CASSEVRAANEKLFF.

The V and J genes are TRBV20-1 and TRBJ2-3, with TRBD2 matching 13 bases. The length of the CDR3 is 16 residues. The V gene's germline CDR1 is DFQATT and CDR2 SNEGSKA (reference sequence). Germline trimming cut 5 bases from V and 2 bases from J; bases unmatched to any gene: 7. CDR3 nucleotide sequence: TGCAGTGCTGTACCGGGACTAGCGGGGCCCACAGATACGCAGTATTTT. It yields the protein CSAVPGLAGPTDTQYF.

This clonotype occurred a few times. The gene calls are TRBV5-1 and TRBJ2-1; 9 bases map to TRBD2. The germline V gene encodes CDR1 SGHRS and CDR2 YFSETQ. V trimming: 7 bases; J trimming: 0 bases; junction bases outside the gene matches: 2. CDR3 length: 14 residues. CDR3 nucleotides: TGCGCCAGCCAAGCGGGAGGCTCCTACAATGAGCAGTTCTTC. As protein: CASQAGGSYNEQFF.

This clonotype was seen just once. The chain has TRBV7-2 and TRBJ2-1, with 13 bases that match TRBD2. The CDR3 runs 16 residues. With V trimmed by 5 bases and J by 14 bases, 15 bases remained unmatched. Germline lookup yields CDR1 SGHTA and CDR2 FQGNSA. Here the CDR3 reads CASSPQLRLAGGGEFF. The CDR3 DNA follows: TGTGCCAGCAGCCCTCAGCTCCGACTAGCGGGAGGCGGGGAGTTCTTC.

This clonotype was detected many times. The chain has TRBV29-1 and TRBJ2-7; TRBD2 is a possible D gene (5 bases). The CDR3 is 10 residues long. Trimming took off 6 bases at V and 5 bases at J, with 8 bases between the two ends. The V gene's germline CDR1 is SQVTM and CDR2 ANQGSEA. The CDR3 DNA follows: TGCAGCGTGGGAGTAAACGAGCAGTACTTC. This codes for CSVGVNEQYF.

J is TRBJ1-2 and V is TRBV20-1; D uncertain. This CDR3 spans 12 amino acids. The V gene lost 5 bases and the J gene lost 7 bases, with 14 bases spanning the gap. Germline V gene sequence: CDR1 DFQATT, CDR2 SNEGSKA (reference sequence). The CDR3 coding sequence is TGCAGTGCTTGGACGGTCTGGGGTGGCTACACCTTC. Translation gives CSAWTVWGGYTF.

In this sample, this clonotype turned up many times. The rearrangement uses TRBV29-1 and TRBJ2-2; TRBD1 or TRBD2 may be the D gene (5 bases each). Germline CDR1 and CDR2: SQVTM and ANQGSEA. This CDR3 contains 15 residues. Trimming cost V 2 bases and J 7 bases, with 17 bases left between them. CDR3 DNA: TGCAGCGTTGAATATTCAGGGTTTGCGGGCGGGGAGCTGTTTTTT. Its protein product is CSVEYSGFAGGELFF.

This clonotype was seen only a few times. The chain links TRBV11-3 to TRBJ2-1; perhaps TRBD2 as D (7 bases). The germline V and J ends were trimmed by 3 bases and 5 bases, with 14 bases remaining between them. CDR1 is SGHNT and CDR2 is YENEEA in the germline V gene. The CDR3 extends over 15 amino acids. Here the CDR3 DNA reads TGTGCCAGCAGCTTTGGGGGGGCTAGAAACAATGAGCAGTTCTTC. This gives the protein CASSFGGARNNEQFF.

This clonotype was seen a handful of times. The V call is TRBV20-1, the J call TRBJ2-1; 8 nucleotides line up with TRBD2. This CDR3 is 13 amino acids long. The V gene end was trimmed by 6 bases and the J gene end by 4 bases; junction bases not matched to a gene: 5. The V gene's germline CDR1 is DFQATT and CDR2 SNEGSKA (reference sequence). The DNA of the CDR3 is TGCAGTGCCGTAAGCGGGAGTTACAATGAGCAGTTCTTC. This translates into CSAVSGSYNEQFF.